Presented here are 25 T cell receptor beta chains from one specimen sequenced in a study of blood T cell repertoires in COVID-19. The repertoire was sequenced with immunoSEQ multiplex PCR; TCRdb's copy has only in-frame clones and lacks some. The sample yields more than 150,000 clones, more than 70% seen once. The sequencing input was peripheral blood. The receptors shown here come from a man aged 35 to 55 with active or convalescent COVID-19.

The chain joins TRBV25-1 to TRBJ2-2, with 9 bases that match TRBD1. The CDR3 is made up of 15 amino acids. V lost 5 bases and J lost 6; bases outside the gene matches: 7. Germline V lookup: CDR1 MGHDK, CDR2 SYGVNS. CDR3 protein: CASSKPTGGPGELFF. CDR3 nucleotides: TGTGCCAGCAGTAAACCGACAGGGGGGCCCGGGGAGCTGTTTTTT.

J is TRBJ1-2 and V is TRBV12-3 or TRBV12-4; D gene ambiguous. The CDR3 runs 13 residues. Deletions cut 5 bases from V and 0 bases from J, with 7 bases between. CDR3 sequence (DNA): TGTGCCAGCAGTACCTTAGCTAACTATGGCTACACCTTC. Amino acid sequence: CASSTLANYGYTF.

The V call is TRBV28, the J call TRBJ1-1; 8 positions match TRBD1. There are 14 residues in the CDR3. Germline V gene data show CDR1 as MDHEN and CDR2 as SYDVKM. The V and J ends lost 7 bases and 0 bases, in that order; junction bases with no gene match: 4. Here the CDR3 DNA reads TGTGCCAGCACATTGACAGGGGTGAACACTGAAGCTTTCTTT. Its protein is CASTLTGVNTEAFF.

The chain couples TRBV19 to TRBJ1-5; possibly TRBD1 for D (6 bases). V was shortened by 7 bases and J by 1 base, with 11 bases between the two germline ends. This CDR3 comprises 14 residues. Germline CDR1 is LNHDA and CDR2 is SQIVND (reference sequence). The CDR3 here is CASMGGGSNQPQHF. CDR3 coding DNA: TGTGCCAGTATGGGAGGGGGAAGCAATCAGCCCCAGCATTTT.

This chain connects TRBV5-1 to TRBJ1-4; the D gene is possibly TRBD1 (6 bases). This CDR3 region has 15 residues. With 2 bases removed from V and 0 bases from J, the gap between germline ends came to 8 bases. From germline, CDR1 is SGHRS and CDR2 YFSETQ. The DNA for the CDR3 is TGCGCCAGCAGCTTAAGGGGGACAACTAATGAAAAACTGTTTTTT. Translated: CASSLRGTTNEKLFF. The variable domain in full, completed from reference TRBV5-1 and TRBJ1-4, reads KAGVTQTPRYLIKTRGQQVTLSCSPISGHRSVSWYQQTPGQGLQFLFEYFSETQRNKGNFPGRFSGRQFSNSRSEMNVSTLELGDSALYLCASSLRGTTNEKLFFGSGTQLSVL.

J is TRBJ1-1 and V is TRBV4-3; D call uncertain. V was shortened by 0 bases and J by 2 bases, with 10 bases between the two germline ends. The germline V gene has CDR1 LGHNA and CDR2 YSLEER. The CDR3 runs 15 residues. This chain's CDR3 is CASSQEVTVNTEAFF. For the CDR3, the DNA is TGCGCCAGCAGCCAAGAGGTTACAGTTAACACTGAAGCTTTCTTT.

This clone was counted a single time. The chain couples TRBV10-2 to TRBJ1-2; a possible D gene is TRBD1 (5 bases). CDR3 length equals 16 residues. V was clipped by 6 bases and J by 4 bases, with 21 bases between them. Germline lookup yields CDR1 WSHSY and CDR2 SAAADI. The CDR3 region is CASSPVRGATLYGYTF. The CDR3 DNA reads as TGCGCCAGCAGCCCCGTTAGGGGTGCTACGCTCTATGGCTACACCTTC.

The chain couples TRBV2 to TRBJ2-1, with 8 bases that match TRBD2. Germline trimming cut 4 bases from V and 4 bases from J; bases unmatched to any gene: 9. The CDR3 consists of 16 residues. CDR1 and CDR2 (germline): SNHLY, FYNNEI. CDR3 region: CASSVPRGGIYNEQFF. DNA for the CDR3: TGTGCCAGCAGTGTCCCCCGCGGGGGGATTTACAATGAGCAGTTCTTC.

The chain links TRBV23-1 to TRBJ1-4; 8 nucleotides line up with TRBD1. TRBV23-1 is labeled an ORF, and its function is uncertain. This CDR3 region has 15 residues. V was pared by 3 bases and J by 4 bases, with 4 bases of the junction left unmatched. CDR3 residues: CASSHKGQVNEKLFF. The CDR3 nucleotides read TGCGCCAGCAGTCACAAGGGACAGGTTAATGAAAAACTGTTTTTT.

The chain is built from TRBV6-1 and TRBJ1-1; D unresolved. V dropped 8 bases and J dropped 4 bases, with 8 bases sitting between them. The CDR3 runs 11 residues. CDR1 MNHNS and CDR2 SASEGT come from the germline V gene. In nucleotides, the CDR3 is TGTGCCAGCGGGCAAAGCACTGAAGCTTTCTTT. It specifies CASGQSTEAFF.

The chain carries TRBV12-5 and TRBJ2-5; no clear D. Trimming removed 1 base from V and 4 bases from J, with 13 bases in between. This CDR3 comprises 15 residues. Germline loops: CDR1 LGHNT, CDR2 FRNRAP. This CDR3 reads CASGLAVVLLETQYF. The CDR3 nucleotides read TGTGCTAGTGGTTTGGCTGTCGTCTTACTAGAGACCCAGTACTTC. The complete variable domain, with remaining parts taken from reference TRBV12-5 and TRBJ2-5, reads DARVTQTPRHKVTEMGQEVTMRCQPILGHNTVFWYRQTMMQGLELLAYFRNRAPLDDSGMPKDRFSAEMPDATLATLKIQPSEPRDSAVYFCASGLAVVLLETQYFGPGTRLLVL.

The chain uses TRBV11-1 and TRBJ2-7; TRBD2 aligns across 13 bases. The CDR3 has 15 amino acids. Trimming took 5 bases from V and 2 from J; bases not matched to a gene: 3. The germline gives CDR1 SGHAT, CDR2 FQDESV (reference sequence). The CDR3 loop reads CASSQTSGGTYEQYF. The CDR3, as DNA: TGTGCCAGCAGCCAGACTAGCGGGGGGACCTACGAGCAGTACTTC.

The genes are TRBV19 and TRBJ2-5; 13 positions match TRBD2. CDR1 and CDR2 from the germline V gene are LNHDA and SQIVND (reference sequence). The V and J ends lost 4 bases and 2 bases, in that order; junction bases with no gene match: 10. This CDR3 spans 18 amino acids. DNA for the CDR3: TGTGCCAGTAGTAGCGTAGGCGAGACTAGCGGGGGGCAAGAGACCCAGTACTTC. It is translated as CASSSVGETSGGQETQYF. Complete variable domain (other parts from reference TRBV19 and TRBJ2-5): DGGITQSPKYLFRKEGQNVTLSCEQNLNHDAMYWYRQDPGQGLRLIYYSQIVNDFQKGDIAEGYSVSREKKESFPLTVTSAQKNPTAFYLCASSSVGETSGGQETQYFGPGTRLLVL.

The chain joins TRBV27 to TRBJ2-7; TRBD1 matches at 9 bases. The ends lost 0 bases at V and 4 bases at J; junction bases unmatched: 7. Germline CDR1 and CDR2: MNHEY and SMNVEV (reference sequence). The CDR3 length is 16 residues. The CDR3 DNA follows: TGTGCCAGCAGTTTATCACAGGGGGCGCCCAGTTACGAGCAGTACTTC. It encodes CASSLSQGAPSYEQYF.

The V and J genes are TRBV6-4 and TRBJ1-4; D not certain. CDR1 is MRHNA, CDR2 SNTAGT, per germline. The CDR3 length is 15 residues. V lost 6 bases and J 7 bases, leaving 18 bases between the germline ends. The CDR3 loop is CASSPRRARGEKLFF. The CDR3 nucleotides are TGTGCCAGCAGCCCTAGGAGGGCCCGGGGTGAAAAACTGTTTTTT.

The CDR3 protein is CASSLDTLRSPLHF. DNA of the CDR3: TGCGCCAGCAGCTTGGACACCCTCCGTTCACCCCTCCACTTT. The chain couples TRBV5-1 to TRBJ1-6; D gene ambiguous. The V end was cut by 0 bases, the J end by 9 bases, with 10 bases between. This CDR3 has 14 residues. Germline loops: CDR1 SGHRS, CDR2 YFSETQ.

The J gene is TRBJ1-6, the V gene TRBV13; TRBD1 aligns across 8 bases. CDR1 is PRHDT, CDR2 FYEKMQ, per germline (reference sequence). V trimming: 1 base; J trimming: 9 bases; junction bases outside the gene matches: 5. The CDR3 totals 15 residues. The CDR3 DNA is TGTGCCAGCAGCTTAGCTGGGACAGGCGGTTCACCCCTCCACTTT. Translating gives CASSLAGTGGSPLHF.

This clone showed up just once. V usage is TRBV30 and J usage is TRBJ2-7; 11 bases map to TRBD1. Germline values: CDR1 GTSNPN, CDR2 SVGIG (reference sequence). The CDR3 totals 14 residues. V shed 2 bases and J 7 bases; nucleotides not matched to a gene: 7. This chain's CDR3 is CAWSLGGQGGEQYF. CDR3 coding DNA: TGTGCCTGGAGTCTTGGGGGACAGGGGGGAGAGCAGTACTTC.

The CDR3 spells CASSPTGPQNEKLFF. CDR3 DNA: TGTGCCAGCTCACCTACAGGGCCCCAAAATGAAAAACTGTTTTTT. The gene calls are TRBV18 and TRBJ1-4, with D perhaps matching TRBD1 (6 bases). The CDR3 is 15 amino acids. Trimming pared 3 bases from V and 5 bases from J, leaving 13 bases between. Germline loops: CDR1 KGHSH, CDR2 LQKENI.

The chain links TRBV4-1 to TRBJ2-4, with 15 bases identical to TRBD2. The V and J ends lost 4 bases and 0 bases, in that order; junction bases with no gene match: 4. The CDR3 is made up of 18 amino acids. Germline V CDR1 and CDR2: MGHRA, YSYEKL. The CDR3 is CASSPGLAGGLAKNIQYF. The CDR3 DNA reads as TGCGCCAGCAGCCCGGGACTAGCGGGGGGCCTAGCCAAAAACATTCAGTACTTC.

The rearrangement joins TRBV5-1 to TRBJ2-1; 12 nucleotides match TRBD2. Germline CDR1 reads SGHRS; CDR2 reads YFSETQ. The junction had 11 bases not matched to a gene; V was cut back by 3 bases and J by 10 bases. This CDR3 has 16 amino acids. The CDR3 bases are TGCGCCAGCAGCTCTAGACTAGCGGGGGCTGGCCGGGAGCAGTTCTTC. As protein: CASSSRLAGAGREQFF.

This chain joins TRBV6-5 and TRBJ1-1; TRBD1 matches 8 bases. The germline V gene encodes CDR1 MNHEY and CDR2 SVGAGI. The CDR3 totals 12 residues. After removal of 7 bases from V and 6 bases from J, the junction contained 4 bases not matched to a gene. CDR3 region: CASTTGGSEAFF. As DNA, the CDR3 is TGTGCCAGCACCACAGGGGGGTCTGAAGCTTTCTTT.

The rearrangement joins TRBV7-2 to TRBJ1-2, with D perhaps matching TRBD1 (6 bases). The CDR3 has 14 amino acids. V lost 1 base and J lost 2, with 8 bases in between. Germline V gene data show CDR1 as SGHTA and CDR2 as FQGNSA. The CDR3 region has the DNA TGTGCCAGCAGCTTAGACAGGGACAACTATGGCTACACCTTC. Amino acid sequence: CASSLDRDNYGYTF.

The chain combines TRBV7-2 with TRBJ2-2; 8 bases are shared with TRBD1. This CDR3 has 15 residues. The ends lost 5 bases at V and 3 bases at J; junction bases unmatched: 5. Germline V lookup: CDR1 SGHTA, CDR2 FQGNSA. CDR3 sequence reads: CASSPQGGYTGELFF. The CDR3 DNA reads as TGTGCCAGCAGCCCACAGGGGGGATACACCGGGGAGCTGTTTTTT.

The CDR3 DNA is TGTGCCAGCACCCGGGACAGGGGCTATGGCTACACCTTC. This gives the protein CASTRDRGYGYTF. The chain couples TRBV28 to TRBJ1-2, with 10 bases aligning to TRBD1. In germline, CDR1 is MDHEN, CDR2 SYDVKM. This CDR3 region has 13 residues. V was pared by 7 bases and J by 4 bases, with 3 bases of the junction left unmatched.